This TCR beta chain emerged from a study of blood T cell repertoires in COVID-19. The overall study: PBMCs, B-cell-depleted T cells, or T cells were the source of the cDNA or gDNA that made up the material.

The CDR3 runs to 14 residues. V was trimmed by 5 bases and J by 0 bases, leaving 7 bases between them. The germline V gene has CDR1 SGHAT and CDR2 FQNNGV. Data came from immunoSEQ multiplex PCR; TCRdb stores just in-frame clones and leaves some out. Here the sample spans 200,000 to 300,000 clones, approximately 87% being singletons. The clonotype comes from a human donor in a cohort sampled during active COVID-19. The chain recombines TRBV11-2 with TRBJ2-2; perhaps TRBD1 as D (6 bases). Sequencing was carried out using peripheral blood. The CDR3 reads CASSRQANTGELFF. CDR3 sequence (DNA): TGTGCCAGCAGCCGACAGGCGAACACCGGGGAGCTGTTTTTT.